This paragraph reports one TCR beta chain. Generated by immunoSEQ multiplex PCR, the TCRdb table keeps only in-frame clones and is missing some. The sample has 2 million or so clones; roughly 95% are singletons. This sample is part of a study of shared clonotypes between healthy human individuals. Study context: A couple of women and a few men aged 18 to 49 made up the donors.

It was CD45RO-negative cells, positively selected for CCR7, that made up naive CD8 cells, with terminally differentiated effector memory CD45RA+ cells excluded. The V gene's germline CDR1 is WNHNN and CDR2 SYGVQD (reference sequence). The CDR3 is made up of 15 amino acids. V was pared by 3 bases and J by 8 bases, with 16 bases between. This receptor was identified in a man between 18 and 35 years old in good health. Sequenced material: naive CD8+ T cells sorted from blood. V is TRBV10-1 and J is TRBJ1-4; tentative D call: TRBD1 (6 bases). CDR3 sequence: CASSEFVGGEEKLFF. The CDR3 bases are TGCGCCAGCAGTGAATTTGTGGGGGGCGAAGAAAAACTGTTTTTT.